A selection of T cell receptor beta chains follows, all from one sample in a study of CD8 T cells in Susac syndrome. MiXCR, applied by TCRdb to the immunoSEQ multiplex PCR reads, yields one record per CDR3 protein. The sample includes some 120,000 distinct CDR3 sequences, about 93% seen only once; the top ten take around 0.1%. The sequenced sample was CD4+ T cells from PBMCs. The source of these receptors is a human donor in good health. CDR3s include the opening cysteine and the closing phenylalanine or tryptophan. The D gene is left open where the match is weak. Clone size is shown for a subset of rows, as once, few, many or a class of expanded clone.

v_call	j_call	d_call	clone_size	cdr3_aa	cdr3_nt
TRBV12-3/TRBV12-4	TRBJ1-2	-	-	CASSLEGGYTF	TGTGCCAGCAGTTTGGAGGGGGGCTACACCTTC
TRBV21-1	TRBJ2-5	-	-	CASSKVRQETQYF	TGTGCCAGCAGCAAAGTAAGGCAGGAGACCCAGTACTTC
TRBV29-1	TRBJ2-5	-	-	CSVAVSSSETQYF	TGCAGCGTTGCTGTGTCTAGCTCAGAGACCCAGTACTTC
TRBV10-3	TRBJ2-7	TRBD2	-	CAISDREEYEQYF	TGTGCCATCAGTGACCGGGAGGAGTACGAGCAGTACTTC
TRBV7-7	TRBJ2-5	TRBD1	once	CASSSHLDRGETQYF	TGTGCTAGCAGCTCGCACCTGGACAGGGGAGAGACCCAGTACTTC
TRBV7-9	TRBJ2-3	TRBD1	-	CASSLNRDRGTDTQYF	TGTGCCAGCAGCTTAAATCGAGACAGGGGGACAGATACGCAGTATTTT
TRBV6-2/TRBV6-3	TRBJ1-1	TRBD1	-	CASSFDRAGTEAFF	TGTGCCAGCAGTTTCGACAGGGCGGGGACTGAAGCTTTCTTT
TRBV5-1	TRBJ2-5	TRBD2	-	CASRIGLAEETQYF	TGCGCCAGCAGGATCGGACTAGCGGAAGAGACCCAGTACTTC
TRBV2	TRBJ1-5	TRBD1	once	CARGGTEEHQPQHF	TGTGCCAGGGGGGGGACAGAGGAACATCAGCCCCAGCATTTT
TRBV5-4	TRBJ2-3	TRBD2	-	CASSPGGLDFTDTQYF	TGTGCCAGCAGCCCCGGCGGACTAGACTTCACAGATACGCAGTATTTT
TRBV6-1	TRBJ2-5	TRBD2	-	CASSERAGGFQETQYF	TGTGCCAGCAGTGAAAGAGCGGGAGGTTTTCAAGAGACCCAGTACTTC
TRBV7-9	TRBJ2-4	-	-	CASSFPGPGNIQYF	TGTGCCAGCAGCTTTCCGGGCCCCGGAAACATTCAGTACTTC
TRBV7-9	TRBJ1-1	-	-	CASSLGIRSAFF	TGTGCCAGCAGCTTAGGGATCCGGTCGGCTTTCTTT
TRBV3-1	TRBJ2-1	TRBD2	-	CASSPPAGYDGNEQFF	TGTGCCAGCAGCCCCCCAGCGGGATACGATGGCAATGAGCAGTTCTTC
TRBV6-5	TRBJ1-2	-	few	CASSYSLGTDYGYTF	TGTGCCAGCAGTTACTCCCTCGGGACCGACTATGGCTACACCTTC
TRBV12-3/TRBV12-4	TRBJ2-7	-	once	CASSLNTGISYEQYF	TGTGCCAGCAGTTTAAATACCGGGATCTCCTACGAGCAGTACTTC
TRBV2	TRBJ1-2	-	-	CASSEDRLSVGYTF	TGTGCCAGCAGTGAAGACAGGCTATCGGTTGGCTACACCTTC
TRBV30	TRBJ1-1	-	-	CAWSVFTTGRSTEAFF	TGTGCCTGGAGTGTTTTCACAACAGGGAGGAGCACTGAAGCTTTCTTT
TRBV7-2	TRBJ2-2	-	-	CASSLVGGNGELFF	TGTGCCAGCAGCTTAGTTGGGGGGAACGGGGAGCTGTTTTTT
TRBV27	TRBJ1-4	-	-	CASSRTGAGEEKLFF	TGTGCCAGCAGCCGGACGGGGGCCGGAGAAGAAAAACTGTTTTTT
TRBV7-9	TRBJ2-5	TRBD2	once	CASSWTREGETQYF	TGTGCCAGCAGTTGGACCCGGGAGGGAGAGACCCAGTACTTC
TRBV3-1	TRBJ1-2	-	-	CASSHRGYGYTF	TGTGCCAGCAGCCACCGGGGTTATGGCTACACCTTC
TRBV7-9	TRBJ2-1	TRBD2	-	CASSLTSLGEQFF	TGTGCCAGCAGCCTGACTAGCCTGGGTGAGCAGTTCTTC
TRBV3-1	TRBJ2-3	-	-	CATTGLPGGDTQYF	TGTGCCACCACAGGACTGCCAGGCGGAGATACGCAGTATTTT
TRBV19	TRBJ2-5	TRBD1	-	CASGRGRETQYF	TGTGCCAGTGGCAGGGGGAGAGAGACCCAGTACTTC
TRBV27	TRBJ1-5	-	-	CASSLFSGGRSNQPQHF	TGTGCCAGCAGTTTGTTTAGCGGGGGTCGAAGCAATCAGCCCCAGCATTTT
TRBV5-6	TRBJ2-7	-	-	CASSLAGQPYEQYF	TGTGCCAGCAGCTTGGCCGGCCAGCCCTACGAGCAGTACTTC
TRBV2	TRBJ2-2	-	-	CASSYTGRAGTGELFF	TGTGCCAGCAGCTATACCGGCAGGGCTGGCACCGGGGAGCTGTTTTTT
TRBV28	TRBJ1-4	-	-	CATGDNEKLFF	TGTGCGACAGGTGATAATGAAAAACTGTTTTTT
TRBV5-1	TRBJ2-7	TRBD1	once	CASGQAGQGFSYEQYF	TGCGCCAGCGGCCAGGCGGGACAGGGGTTTTCTTACGAGCAGTACTTC
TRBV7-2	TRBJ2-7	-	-	CASSPTSLPYEQYF	TGTGCCAGCAGCCCTACCTCTTTACCCTACGAGCAGTACTTC
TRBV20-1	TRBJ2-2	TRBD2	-	CSVGLAGGPDTGELFF	TGCAGTGTCGGACTAGCGGGAGGGCCCGACACCGGGGAGCTGTTTTTT
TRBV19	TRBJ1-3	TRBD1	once	CAGTGGDSGNTIYF	TGTGCCGGAACAGGGGGCGACTCTGGAAACACCATATATTTT
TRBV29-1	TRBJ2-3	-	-	CSVVRVSTDTQYF	TGCAGCGTTGTCAGGGTTAGCACAGATACGCAGTATTTT
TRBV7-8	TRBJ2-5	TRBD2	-	CASSLTSGRGPETQYF	TGTGCCAGCAGCTTAACTAGCGGGAGGGGACCGGAGACCCAGTACTTC
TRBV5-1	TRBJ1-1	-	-	CASSYDPPTGQNTEAFF	TGCGCCAGCAGCTACGACCCCCCGACAGGTCAGAACACTGAAGCTTTCTTT
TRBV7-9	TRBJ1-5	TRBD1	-	CASSSTGESEHF	TGTGCCAGCAGCTCGACAGGGGAATCGGAGCATTTT
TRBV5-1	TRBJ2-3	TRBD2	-	CASSATSGRNTQYF	TGCGCCAGCAGCGCGACTAGCGGGAGAAATACGCAGTATTTT
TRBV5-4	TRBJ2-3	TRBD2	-	CASSRGLAGGRPSTDTQYF	TGTGCCAGCAGCCGGGGACTAGCGGGAGGTAGACCTAGCACAGATACGCAGTATTTT
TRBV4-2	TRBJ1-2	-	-	CASSQAAGNYGYTF	TGTGCCAGCAGCCAAGCCGCCGGGAACTATGGCTACACCTTC
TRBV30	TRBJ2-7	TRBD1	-	CAWSGTGVYEQYF	TGTGCCTGGAGTGGGACAGGGGTCTACGAGCAGTACTTC